The 27 T cell receptor beta chains below were found in one sample sequenced in a study of cytomegalovirus exposure and HLA in healthy donors. Primers for the PCR totalled 60 Vbeta and 13 Jbeta. Assay: immunoSEQ multiplex PCR; the TCRdb copy retains only in-frame clones and omits some. Of some 120,000 clones detected, roughly 68% appear once; the ten largest clones hold 4.2%. Sequenced material: PBMCs. The origin of the receptors is a woman aged 45-65 years in good health and CMV-seropositive.

The table lists this clone with a count of one. The rearrangement links TRBV5-4 to TRBJ1-2; 8 bases map to TRBD1. The CDR3 is made up of 12 amino acids. Germline V gene data show CDR1 as SGHNT and CDR2 as YYREEE (reference sequence). With 4 bases clipped from V and 10 bases from J, the junction kept 6 bases outside the gene matches. The CDR3, as DNA: TGTGCCAGCAGCGCAGACAGGGGCGACTACACCTTC. It translates to CASSADRGDYTF. The entire variable domain, with the rest obtained from reference TRBV5-4 and TRBJ1-2, is as follows: ETGVTQSPTHLIKTRGQQVTLRCSSQSGHNTVSWYQQALGQGPQFIFQYYREEENGRGNFPPRFSGLQFPNYSSELNVNALELDDSALYLCASSADRGDYTFGSGTRLTVV.

The chain has TRBV7-2 and TRBJ2-1, with TRBD2 identical over 8 bases. CDR1 and CDR2 from the germline V gene are SGHTA and FQGNSA. CDR3 length equals 16 residues. Trimming took 5 bases from V and 10 from J; bases not matched to a gene: 16. DNA of the CDR3: TGTGCCAGCAGCAAAGCGGGCTTGCGGGGGGCGGGGGAGCAGTTCTTC. Its translation: CASSKAGLRGAGEQFF.

This clone was counted between two and nine times. The chain combines TRBV5-6 with TRBJ1-2; D gene unclear. CDR1 and CDR2 from the germline V gene are SGHDT and YYEEEE. Trimming removed 0 bases from V and 5 bases from J, with 5 bases in between. The CDR3 is 12 residues long. DNA of the CDR3: TGTGCCAGCAGCTTGGACGGGTATGGCTACACCTTC. This codes for CASSLDGYGYTF.

The chain couples TRBV19 to TRBJ1-2; 8 bases agree with TRBD1. The CDR3 contains 14 residues. Germline values: CDR1 LNHDA, CDR2 SQIVND (reference sequence). With 7 bases clipped from V and 3 bases from J, the junction kept 7 bases outside the gene matches. CDR3 protein: CASIRTGTYYGYTF. The CDR3, as DNA: TGTGCCAGTATCCGGACAGGGACTTACTATGGCTACACCTTC.

This clone was found a few times. The gene calls are TRBV18 and TRBJ1-5; TRBD1 agrees at 10 bases. Per germline, CDR1 KGHSH and CDR2 LQKENI. The CDR3 sequence is 15 residues long. The V gene end was trimmed by 3 bases and the J gene end by 2 bases; junction bases not matched to a gene: 1. The CDR3 DNA sequence: TGTGCCAGCTCACCGGGGACAGGGGGCAATCAGCCCCAGCATTTT. This translates into CASSPGTGGNQPQHF.

This clone was counted once. The chain combines TRBV7-6 with TRBJ2-5, with 8 bases lining up with TRBD2. Trimming cost V 1 base and J 4 bases; bases outside gene matches: 2. The CDR3 runs 14 residues. Per the germline V gene, CDR1 is SGHVS and CDR2 is FNYEAQ. CDR3 sequence reads: CASSLVAGGETQYF. CDR3 coding DNA: TGTGCCAGCAGCTTAGTGGCGGGGGGAGAGACCCAGTACTTC.

This sequence joins TRBV6-1 and TRBJ2-5; the match to TRBD2 covers 7 bases. V lost 4 bases to trimming and J lost 5 bases; unmatched junction nucleotides: 13. Germline V CDR1 and CDR2: MNHNS, SASEGT. The CDR3 spans 16 residues. Here the CDR3 DNA reads TGTGCCAGCAGTGGACGGACTAGTAACCGGGGGGAGACCCAGTACTTC. Translating it yields CASSGRTSNRGETQYF.

This chain links TRBV6-6 with TRBJ1-6, with unresolved D. Germline V gene data show CDR1 as MNHNY and CDR2 as SVGAGI (reference sequence). V lost 2 bases and J lost 5, with 10 bases in between. This CDR3 has 15 amino acids. The CDR3 region is CASSYGQTNNSPLHF. For the CDR3, the DNA is TGTGCCAGCAGTTACGGGCAGACAAATAATTCACCCCTCCACTTT.

This chain joins TRBV30 and TRBJ2-5; D is ambiguous. The germline V gene encodes CDR1 GTSNPN and CDR2 SVGIG (reference sequence). This CDR3 contains 13 residues. The V end lost 0 bases, the J end lost 1 base, and 6 bases lay between the germline ends. The CDR3 here is CAWSVGLQETQYF. In DNA, the CDR3 is TGTGCCTGGAGTGTTGGGCTCCAAGAGACCCAGTACTTC.

The V call is TRBV2, the J call TRBJ2-1; D is possibly TRBD1 (7 bases). Per germline, CDR1 SNHLY and CDR2 FYNNEI. V gave up 5 bases and J gave up 6 bases, with 20 bases separating them. The CDR3 covers 16 residues. DNA for the CDR3: TGTGCCAGCAGTTCTATTCAGGGGGAGGCAGTCAATGAGCAGTTCTTC. Its translation is CASSSIQGEAVNEQFF.

This clone showed up just a few times. This chain joins TRBV14 and TRBJ1-2; D is undetermined. From germline, CDR1 is SGHDN and CDR2 FVKESK. V was pared by 4 bases and J by 0 bases, with 12 bases between. The CDR3 length is 15 residues. The CDR3 region is CASSRGPPPNYGYTF. The CDR3 DNA follows: TGTGCCAGCAGCCGCGGGCCGCCGCCTAACTATGGCTACACCTTC. Full variable domain (remainder filled in from reference TRBV14 and TRBJ1-2): EAGVTQFPSHSVIEKGQTVTLRCDPISGHDNLYWYRRVMGKEIKFLLHFVKESKQDESGMPNNRFLAERTGGTYSTLKVQPAELEDSGVYFCASSRGPPPNYGYTFGSGTRLTVV.

The chain links TRBV7-3 to TRBJ1-2; 7 nucleotides match TRBD1. This CDR3 contains 14 residues. The germline V gene encodes CDR1 SGHTA and CDR2 FQGTGA. Trimming removed 5 bases from V and 3 bases from J; junction bases left unmatched: 6. CDR3 coding DNA: TGTGCCAGCAGCCCAACAGGGGCGGACTATGGCTACACCTTC. It is translated as CASSPTGADYGYTF.

The chain has TRBV29-1 and TRBJ2-1; no firm D call. The CDR3 runs 13 residues. V gave up 7 bases and J gave up 9 bases, with 19 bases separating them. In germline, CDR1 is SQVTM, CDR2 ANQGSEA. CDR3: CSGEPPGYGEQFF. The DNA of the CDR3 is TGCAGCGGCGAACCTCCCGGGTACGGTGAGCAGTTCTTC.

The chain employs TRBV27 and TRBJ2-7, with a possible D match to TRBD1 (6 bases). Germline values: CDR1 MNHEY, CDR2 SMNVEV (reference sequence). The V gene lost 5 bases and the J gene lost 2 bases, with 13 bases spanning the gap. CDR3 length: 14 residues. In DNA, the CDR3 is TGTGCCAGCAGTCCGCAAACAGGGACCTACGAGCAGTACTTC. Translated: CASSPQTGTYEQYF.

In this sample, this clone turned up a few times. This chain joins TRBV7-2 and TRBJ2-3; TRBD2 agrees at 8 bases. The J segment lost 3 bases and the V segment lost 3 bases, leaving 2 bases of the junction unmatched. The CDR3 is 14 residues long. Per the germline V gene, CDR1 is SGHTA and CDR2 is FQGNSA. CDR3 in amino acids: CASSLGLVTDTQYF. The CDR3 DNA is TGTGCCAGCAGCTTGGGACTAGTAACAGATACGCAGTATTTT.

The chain is built from TRBV9 and TRBJ1-6, with 8 bases that match TRBD1. J lost 9 bases, V lost 0 bases, and 5 bases had no gene match. The germline gives CDR1 SGDLS, CDR2 YYNGEE. The CDR3 extends over 15 amino acids. CDR3 sequence reads: CASSVGTGGSSPLHF. The CDR3 DNA is TGTGCCAGCAGCGTAGGAACAGGGGGGAGTTCACCCCTCCACTTT.

This sequence joins TRBV29-1 and TRBJ2-5, with 9 positions matching TRBD1. Germline V gives CDR1 SQVTM, CDR2 ANQGSEA. After removal of 7 bases from V and 5 bases from J, the junction contained 8 bases not matched to a gene. The CDR3 has 13 residues. CDR3 bases: TGCAGCGCTAAAAACAGGGGGCAGGAGACCCAGTACTTC. This translates into CSAKNRGQETQYF.

This chain links TRBV7-8 with TRBJ1-1, with TRBD1 identical over 7 bases. CDR3 length: 16 amino acids. Trimming cost V 5 bases and J 1 base; bases outside gene matches: 10. CDR1 SGHVS and CDR2 FQNEAQ come from the germline V gene. The CDR3 reads CASSTGPGQTNTEAFF. The CDR3 coding sequence is TGTGCCAGCAGCACCGGCCCGGGACAGACGAACACTGAAGCTTTCTTT.

The chain carries TRBV30 and TRBJ2-3; 7 nucleotides align to TRBD1. The CDR3 contains 16 residues. Germline V gives CDR1 GTSNPN, CDR2 SVGIG (reference sequence). The J segment lost 2 bases and the V segment lost 0 bases, leaving 8 bases of the junction unmatched. The chain's CDR3 is CAWSVAGTDPTDTQYF. The CDR3 nucleotides read TGTGCCTGGAGTGTAGCCGGGACAGACCCCACAGATACGCAGTATTTT. The full variable domain, in which reference TRBV30 and TRBJ2-3 provide the parts outside the CDR3, is SQTIHQWPATLVQPVGSPLSLECTVEGTSNPNLYWYRQAAGRGLQLLFYSVGIGQISSEVPQNLSASRPQDRQFILSSKKLLLSDSGFYLCAWSVAGTDPTDTQYFGPGTRLTVL.

Details on this clone: At one boundary the junction diverges from the germline segment, which might be a read error. V is TRBV7-9 and J is TRBJ1-4, with TRBD1 as a possible D gene (5 bases). Germline CDR1 and CDR2: SEHNR and FQNEAQ (reference sequence). The CDR3 contains 16 residues. The DNA for the CDR3 is TGTTCCAGCAGCCCGAGGACACTTGCAACTAATGAAAAACTGTTTTTT. Translating gives CSSSPRTLATNEKLFF.

This rearrangement joins TRBV7-6 to TRBJ2-3; 8 nucleotides align to TRBD2. Germline-derived CDR1 and CDR2 are SGHVS and FNYEAQ. The junction had 7 bases not matched to a gene; V was cut back by 0 bases and J by 5 bases. This CDR3 is 16 amino acids long. The CDR3 loop reads CASSLADRAGVDTQYF. CDR3 sequence (DNA): TGTGCCAGCAGCTTAGCCGATCGAGCGGGGGTAGATACGCAGTATTTT.

This clone appeared once. The chain couples TRBV2 to TRBJ2-7; TRBD1 agrees at 8 bases. Germline CDR1 SNHLY, CDR2 FYNNEI. The trim removed 7 bases at V and 3 bases at J, leaving 8 bases unmatched. The length of the CDR3 is 14 residues. CDR3 bases: TGTGCCAGCAAGGAGGTGGGGACAGGCTACGAGCAGTACTTC. This translates into CASKEVGTGYEQYF.

CDR3 DNA sequence: TGTGCCAGCCGGGACAGGGGATCTTTTAATGAAAAACTGTTTTTT. This codes for CASRDRGSFNEKLFF. The chain has TRBV5-4 and TRBJ1-4; 10 nucleotides agree with TRBD1. This CDR3 is 15 amino acids long. V lost 7 bases and J lost 4; bases outside the gene matches: 7. Looked up from germline, CDR1 is SGHNT and CDR2 is YYREEE (reference sequence). Variable domain in full (rest from reference TRBV5-4 and TRBJ1-4): ETGVTQSPTHLIKTRGQQVTLRCSSQSGHNTVSWYQQALGQGPQFIFQYYREEENGRGNFPPRFSGLQFPNYSSELNVNALELDDSALYLCASRDRGSFNEKLFFGSGTQLSVL.

This chain links TRBV2 with TRBJ2-3; 8 bases fit TRBD2. J was trimmed by 2 bases and V by 6 bases; bases with no gene match: 16. The CDR3 length is 18 residues. Germline-derived CDR1 and CDR2 are SNHLY and FYNNEI. The chain's CDR3 is CASRGERRLARATDTQYF. The CDR3 coding sequence is TGTGCCAGCAGGGGGGAGCGAAGACTAGCGCGGGCCACAGATACGCAGTATTTT.

This clone was picked up a small number of times. V usage is TRBV7-2 and J usage is TRBJ1-2, with 7 bases that match TRBD1. The CDR3 is made up of 15 amino acids. Per germline, CDR1 SGHTA and CDR2 FQGNSA. Unmatched junction bases numbered 11, after V lost 5 bases and J lost 5 bases. The CDR3 protein is CASSPPMGQLYGYTF. CDR3 bases: TGTGCCAGCAGCCCCCCGATGGGACAGCTATATGGCTACACCTTC.

The gene calls are TRBV6-1 and TRBJ1-5; 8 bases line up with TRBD1. Per germline, CDR1 MNHNS and CDR2 SASEGT. J lost 7 bases, V lost 6 bases, and 11 bases had no gene match. This CDR3 region has 15 residues. The DNA of the CDR3 is TGTGCCAGCAGCTCGGACACAGGGGGGAGACAGCCCCAGCATTTT. Translating it yields CASSSDTGGRQPQHF.

The chain carries TRBV29-1 and TRBJ1-1; D call uncertain. The CDR3 totals 11 residues. V gave up 0 bases and J gave up 10 bases, with 9 bases separating them. Per germline, CDR1 SQVTM and CDR2 ANQGSEA. The CDR3 coding sequence is TGCAGCGTTGAAGATCAGATCTCAGCTTTCTTT. As protein: CSVEDQISAFF.